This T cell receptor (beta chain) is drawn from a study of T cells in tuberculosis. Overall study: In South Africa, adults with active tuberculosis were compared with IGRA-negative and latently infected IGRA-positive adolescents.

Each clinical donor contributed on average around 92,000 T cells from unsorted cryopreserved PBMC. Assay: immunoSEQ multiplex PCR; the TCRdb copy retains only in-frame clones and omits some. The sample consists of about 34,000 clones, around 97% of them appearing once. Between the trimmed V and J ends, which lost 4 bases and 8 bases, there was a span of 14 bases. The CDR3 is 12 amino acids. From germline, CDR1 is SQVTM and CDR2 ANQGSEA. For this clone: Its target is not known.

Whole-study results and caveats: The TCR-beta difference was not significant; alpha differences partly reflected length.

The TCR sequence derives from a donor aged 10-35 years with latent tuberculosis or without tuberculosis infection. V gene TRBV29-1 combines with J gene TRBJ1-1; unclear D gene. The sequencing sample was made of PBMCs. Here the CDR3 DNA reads TGCAGCGTTGTCCCGGGAGGACGCGAAGCTTTCTTT. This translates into CSVVPGGREAFF.